What follows are 17 T cell receptor beta chains derived from one specimen sequenced in a study of control samples from healthy donors and cancer patients (dated by TCRdb to about 2020). Library prep was done by the immunoSEQ multiplex PCR assay. Drawn from immuneACCESS, this table holds only the in-frame rearrangements with V and J called that TCRdb kept. Clones are partly lost; checked studies trace under half to an unresolved V gene and leave the rest unexplained. Within this sample are some 100,000 clones, with around 86% of them counted one time only. About 1.3% of the sample is taken by the ten largest. Sequencing input: blood. The receptors shown here come from a woman aged 45-65 years in good health.

This chain links TRBV19 with TRBJ1-3; D gene unclear. Germline V gives CDR1 LNHDA, CDR2 SQIVND (reference sequence). Between the trimmed V and J ends, which lost 9 bases and 0 bases, there was a span of 18 bases. CDR3 size: 16 residues. The CDR3 loop reads CASAFGGSYSGNTIYF. The CDR3 nucleotides read TGTGCCAGCGCCTTTGGAGGGTCGTACTCTGGAAACACCATATATTTT.

The V and J genes are TRBV6-5 and TRBJ2-3; 9 bases are a match to TRBD1. In germline, CDR1 is MNHEY, CDR2 SVGAGI. Losses at the gene ends were 0 bases for V and 3 bases for J; bases not matched to a gene: 1. The CDR3 is 15 residues long. CDR3 sequence: CASSYSGTGTDTQYF. For the CDR3, the DNA is TGTGCCAGCAGTTACTCAGGGACAGGGACAGATACGCAGTATTTT.

V usage is TRBV6-6 and J usage is TRBJ2-6, with D possibly TRBD2 on 7 matching bases. Germline CDR1 is MNHNY and CDR2 is SVGAGI (reference sequence). V lost 0 bases and J 4 bases, leaving 10 bases between the germline ends. The CDR3 totals 16 residues. CDR3 in amino acids: CASSYSGRGGANVLTF. The DNA for the CDR3 is TGTGCCAGCAGTTACTCGGGGAGGGGGGGGGCCAACGTCCTGACTTTC.

CDR3 loop: CASSSPFSNDYGYTF. The CDR3 DNA reads as TGTGCCAGCAGCTCTCCTTTTTCTAATGACTATGGCTACACCTTC. The gene calls are TRBV7-9 and TRBJ1-2; unclear D gene. Germline V gives CDR1 SEHNR, CDR2 FQNEAQ (reference sequence). There are 15 residues in the CDR3. V lost 4 bases to trimming and J lost 3 bases, with 15 bases between them.

J is TRBJ2-7 and V is TRBV6-6; 10 bases match TRBD1. Germline assignment: CDR1 MNHNY and CDR2 SVGAGI (reference sequence). The trim removed 5 bases at V and 6 bases at J, leaving 7 bases unmatched. This CDR3 is 14 amino acids long. Here the CDR3 DNA reads TGTGCCAGCAGTCAGCCGGGACAGGGGACCGAGCAGTACTTC. This codes for CASSQPGQGTEQYF.

CDR3 protein: CASRGAGGSYEQYF. The CDR3 nucleotides read TGTGCCAGCAGGGGGGCAGGGGGCTCCTACGAGCAGTACTTC. The chain couples TRBV27 to TRBJ2-7; 7 bases fit TRBD1. The CDR3 loop spans 14 amino acids. With V trimmed by 6 bases and J by 0 bases, 5 bases remained unmatched. The germline V gene encodes CDR1 MNHEY and CDR2 SMNVEV (reference sequence).

The V and J genes are TRBV10-3 and TRBJ2-7; D is unclear. The ends were cut back, 2 bases at V and 6 bases at J, with 14 bases in the middle. CDR1 is ENHRY and CDR2 is SYGVKD in the germline V gene. The CDR3 has 14 amino acids. As DNA, the CDR3 is TGTGCCATCAGTGAGCCGCCTGACCCTCGCGAGCAGTACTTC. Translating it yields CAISEPPDPREQYF.

V is TRBV15 and J is TRBJ2-3; no clear D. The germline V gene encodes CDR1 LNHNV and CDR2 YYDKDF (reference sequence). The ends were cut back, 0 bases at V and 8 bases at J, with 9 bases in the middle. CDR3 length: 13 amino acids. The CDR3 DNA reads TGTGCCACCAGCAGAGATTTCGTAGGTACGCAGTATTTT. This sequence encodes CATSRDFVGTQYF.

For the CDR3, the DNA is TGTGCCAGCTCACGCACAGGGAGGGACACTGAAGCTTTCTTT. Its protein product is CASSRTGRDTEAFF. The V call is TRBV18, the J call TRBJ1-1; weak D call: TRBD1 (6 bases). CDR1 is KGHSH, CDR2 LQKENI, per germline. V lost 4 bases and J lost 3, with 12 bases in between. The CDR3 is 14 amino acids.

The chain joins TRBV19 to TRBJ1-4; no definite D call. This CDR3 has 14 residues. V lost 7 bases and J lost 0, with 9 bases in between. Germline values: CDR1 LNHDA, CDR2 SQIVND (reference sequence). This chain's CDR3 is CASMGFSTNEKLFF. The CDR3 nucleotides read TGTGCCAGTATGGGCTTTTCAACTAATGAAAAACTGTTTTTT.

The rearrangement joins TRBV15 to TRBJ2-6; D might be TRBD1 or TRBD2, each matching 6 bases. V was clipped by 0 bases and J by 2 bases, with 11 bases between them. This CDR3 is 17 amino acids long. Germline CDR1 is LNHNV and CDR2 is YYDKDF (reference sequence). CDR3 residues: CATSRDVGGPGANVLTF. The CDR3 coding sequence is TGTGCCACCAGCAGAGATGTCGGGGGCCCTGGGGCCAACGTCCTGACTTTC.

V usage is TRBV21-1 and J usage is TRBJ2-5; the table gives TRBD2 as D, unverified against the DNA. TRBV21-1 is a known pseudogene. The length of the CDR3 is 14 residues. The CDR3, as DNA: TGTGCCAGCAGCCCCCAGCGGGGGGAAGAGACCCAGTACTTC. Its protein product is CASSPQRGEETQYF.

The chain combines TRBV7-2 with TRBJ2-5; 12 bases fit TRBD2. The CDR3 runs 15 residues. Germline lookup yields CDR1 SGHTA and CDR2 FQGNSA. V lost 5 bases, J lost 5 bases, and 6 bases stayed unmatched. CDR3 sequence: CASSVLAGGPETQYF. The CDR3 bases are TGTGCCAGCAGCGTTCTAGCGGGAGGGCCGGAGACCCAGTACTTC.

The chain joins TRBV27 to TRBJ2-1; the match to TRBD2 covers 9 bases. After removal of 6 bases from V and 0 bases from J, the junction contained 6 bases not matched to a gene. This CDR3 contains 16 residues. From germline, CDR1 is MNHEY and CDR2 SMNVEV (reference sequence). CDR3 sequence (DNA): TGTGCCAGCAGACCTAGCGGGAATCCCTCCTACAATGAGCAGTTCTTC. Amino acids: CASRPSGNPSYNEQFF.

V and J are TRBV5-1 and TRBJ2-7, with TRBD1 matching 7 bases. Germline V gene lookup returns CDR1 SGHRS and CDR2 YFSETQ. V shed 4 bases and J 2 bases; nucleotides not matched to a gene: 6. This CDR3 contains 14 residues. CDR3 sequence (DNA): TGCGCCAGCAGCGCGGCAGGGGGACCCTACGAGCAGTACTTC. It encodes CASSAAGGPYEQYF.

The chain is built from TRBV7-2 and TRBJ2-1; D unresolved. V was clipped by 2 bases and J by 0 bases, with 5 bases between them. In germline, CDR1 is SGHTA, CDR2 FQGNSA. This CDR3 is built from 14 residues. The CDR3 here is CASSLSFSYNEQFF. DNA of the CDR3: TGTGCCAGCAGCTTAAGTTTCTCCTACAATGAGCAGTTCTTC.

This chain connects TRBV18 to TRBJ2-7; TRBD2 agrees at 8 bases. V was pared by 3 bases and J by 1 base, with 8 bases of the junction left unmatched. In germline, CDR1 is KGHSH, CDR2 LQKENI. The CDR3 has 16 residues. CDR3 in amino acids: CASSPSRAGASYEQYF. CDR3 nucleotide sequence: TGTGCCAGCTCACCGAGTAGAGCGGGAGCTTCCTACGAGCAGTACTTC.